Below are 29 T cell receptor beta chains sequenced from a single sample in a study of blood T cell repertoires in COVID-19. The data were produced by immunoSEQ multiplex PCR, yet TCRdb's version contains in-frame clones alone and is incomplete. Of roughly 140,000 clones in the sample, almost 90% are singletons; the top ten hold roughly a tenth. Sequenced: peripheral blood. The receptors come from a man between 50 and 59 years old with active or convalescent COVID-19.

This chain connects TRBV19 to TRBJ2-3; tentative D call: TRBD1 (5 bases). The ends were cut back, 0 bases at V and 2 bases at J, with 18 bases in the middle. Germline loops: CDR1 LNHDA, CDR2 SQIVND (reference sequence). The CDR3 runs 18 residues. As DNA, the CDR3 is TGTGCCAGTAGTATAGATGGCCCCGCAGGGATGGTCACAGATACGCAGTATTTT. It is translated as CASSIDGPAGMVTDTQYF.

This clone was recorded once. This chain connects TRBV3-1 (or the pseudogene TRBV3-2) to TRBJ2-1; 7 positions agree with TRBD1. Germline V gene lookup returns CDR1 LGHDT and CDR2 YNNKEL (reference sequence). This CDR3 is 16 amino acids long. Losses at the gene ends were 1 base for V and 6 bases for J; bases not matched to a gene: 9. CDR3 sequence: CASSQAGQLLFNEQFF. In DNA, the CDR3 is TGTGCCAGCAGCCAAGCGGGACAGTTATTATTCAATGAGCAGTTCTTC.

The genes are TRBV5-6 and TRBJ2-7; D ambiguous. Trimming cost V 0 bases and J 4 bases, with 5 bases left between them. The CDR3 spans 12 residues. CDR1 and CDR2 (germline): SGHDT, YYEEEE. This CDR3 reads CASSLARYEQYF. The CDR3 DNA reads TGTGCCAGCAGCTTGGCGAGATACGAGCAGTACTTC.

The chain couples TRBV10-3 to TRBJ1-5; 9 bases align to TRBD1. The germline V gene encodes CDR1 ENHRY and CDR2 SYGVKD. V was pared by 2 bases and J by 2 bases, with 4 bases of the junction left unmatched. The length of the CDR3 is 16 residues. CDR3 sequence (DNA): TGTGCCATCAGTGAGCGCACAGGGGGCGGCAATCAGCCCCAGCATTTT. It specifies CAISERTGGGNQPQHF.

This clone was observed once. In DNA, the CDR3 is TGCGCCAGCAGCTTGGTATCTAGCGGAGTCGGAGAGACCCAGTACTTC. Its translation is CASSLVSSGVGETQYF. The chain recombines TRBV5-1 with TRBJ2-5; 7 bases agree with TRBD2. The CDR3 loop spans 16 amino acids. Trimming took 0 bases from V and 4 from J; bases not matched to a gene: 9. Looked up from germline, CDR1 is SGHRS and CDR2 is YFSETQ.

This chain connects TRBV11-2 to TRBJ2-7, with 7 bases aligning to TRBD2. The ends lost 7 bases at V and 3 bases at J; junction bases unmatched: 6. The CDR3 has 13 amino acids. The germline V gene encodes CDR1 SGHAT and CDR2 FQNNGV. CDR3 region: CASTPSGFYEQYF. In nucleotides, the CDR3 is TGTGCCAGCACACCTAGCGGTTTCTACGAGCAGTACTTC.

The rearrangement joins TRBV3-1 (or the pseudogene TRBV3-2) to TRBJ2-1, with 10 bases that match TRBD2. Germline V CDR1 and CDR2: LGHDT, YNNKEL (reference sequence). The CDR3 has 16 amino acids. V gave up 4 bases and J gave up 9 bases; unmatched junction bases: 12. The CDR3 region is CASSPSFSGRASEQFF. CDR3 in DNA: TGTGCCAGCAGCCCGTCATTCAGCGGGAGGGCCTCTGAGCAGTTCTTC.

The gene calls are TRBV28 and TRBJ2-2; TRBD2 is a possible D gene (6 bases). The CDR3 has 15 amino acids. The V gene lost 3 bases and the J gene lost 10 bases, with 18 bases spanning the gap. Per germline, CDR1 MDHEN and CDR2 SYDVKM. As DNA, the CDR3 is TGTGCCAGCAGTTTCTACGGGAGTCGGAGCAAGGAGCTGTTTTTT. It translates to CASSFYGSRSKELFF.

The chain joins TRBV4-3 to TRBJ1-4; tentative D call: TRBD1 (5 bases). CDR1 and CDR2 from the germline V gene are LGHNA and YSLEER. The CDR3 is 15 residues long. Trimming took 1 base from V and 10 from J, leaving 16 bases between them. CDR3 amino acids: CASSQAGQGLGKLFF. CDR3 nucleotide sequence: TGCGCCAGCAGCCAAGCGGGGCAGGGACTCGGAAAACTGTTTTTT.

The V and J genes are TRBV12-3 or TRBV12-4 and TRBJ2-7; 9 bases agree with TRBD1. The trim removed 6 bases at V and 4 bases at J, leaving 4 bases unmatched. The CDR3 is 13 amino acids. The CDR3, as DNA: TGTGCCAGCAGAAAGGACAGGGGTTACGAGCAGTACTTC. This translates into CASRKDRGYEQYF.

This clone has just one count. In nucleotides, the CDR3 is TGTGCCAGCACCTCCGGACAAAACTATGGCTACACCTTC. Protein sequence: CASTSGQNYGYTF. V and J are TRBV28 and TRBJ1-2; tentative D call: TRBD1 (5 bases). The CDR3 has 13 residues. Trimming pared 7 bases from V and 2 bases from J, leaving 11 bases between. Germline V gives CDR1 MDHEN, CDR2 SYDVKM.

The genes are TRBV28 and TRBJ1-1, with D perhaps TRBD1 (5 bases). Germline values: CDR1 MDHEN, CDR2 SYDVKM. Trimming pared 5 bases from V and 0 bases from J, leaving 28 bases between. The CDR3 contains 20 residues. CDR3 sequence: CASSIPPGWGGNVMNTEAFF. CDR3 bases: TGTGCCAGCAGTATACCCCCGGGTTGGGGGGGGAACGTGATGAACACTGAAGCTTTCTTT.

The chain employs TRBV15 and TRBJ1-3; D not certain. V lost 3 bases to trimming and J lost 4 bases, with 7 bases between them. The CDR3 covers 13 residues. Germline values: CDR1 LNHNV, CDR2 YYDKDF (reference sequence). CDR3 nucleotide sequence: TGTGCCACCAGCAGTCCTACCGGAAACACCATATATTTT. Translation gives CATSSPTGNTIYF.

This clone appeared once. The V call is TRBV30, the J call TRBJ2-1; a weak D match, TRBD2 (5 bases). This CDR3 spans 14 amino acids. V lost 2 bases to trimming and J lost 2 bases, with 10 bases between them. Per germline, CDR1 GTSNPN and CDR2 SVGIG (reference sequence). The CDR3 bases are TGTGCCTGGAGTCTAGGGAGAACCTACAATGAGCAGTTCTTC. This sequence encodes CAWSLGRTYNEQFF.

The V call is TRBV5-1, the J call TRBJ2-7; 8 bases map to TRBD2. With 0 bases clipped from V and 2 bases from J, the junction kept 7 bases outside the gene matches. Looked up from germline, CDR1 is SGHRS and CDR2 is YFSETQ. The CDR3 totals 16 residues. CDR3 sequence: CASSLVSGREPYEQYF. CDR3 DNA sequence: TGCGCCAGCAGCTTGGTATCCGGGAGGGAACCCTACGAGCAGTACTTC.

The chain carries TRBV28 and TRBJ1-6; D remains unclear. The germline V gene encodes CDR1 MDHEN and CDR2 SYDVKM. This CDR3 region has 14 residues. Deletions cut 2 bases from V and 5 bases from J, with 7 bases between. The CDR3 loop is CASSLPRNNSPLHF. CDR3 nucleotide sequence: TGTGCCAGCAGTTTACCCAGGAATAATTCACCCCTCCACTTT.

The CDR3 nucleotides read TGTGCCAGCAGCTTAGAAGCGGAAATCTCCTACGAGCAGTACTTC. Translation: CASSLEAEISYEQYF. The chain is built from TRBV11-2 and TRBJ2-7; a weak D match, TRBD2 (5 bases). Trimming took 0 bases from V and 0 from J, leaving 9 bases between them. Germline CDR1 reads SGHAT; CDR2 reads FQNNGV. The CDR3 covers 15 residues.

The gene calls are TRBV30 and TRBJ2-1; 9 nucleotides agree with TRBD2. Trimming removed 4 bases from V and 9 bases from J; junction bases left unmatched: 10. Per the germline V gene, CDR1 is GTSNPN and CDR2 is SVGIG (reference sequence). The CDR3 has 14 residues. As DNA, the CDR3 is TGTGCCTGGACCCTTAGCGGGAGAATTACTGAGCAGTTCTTC. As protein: CAWTLSGRITEQFF.

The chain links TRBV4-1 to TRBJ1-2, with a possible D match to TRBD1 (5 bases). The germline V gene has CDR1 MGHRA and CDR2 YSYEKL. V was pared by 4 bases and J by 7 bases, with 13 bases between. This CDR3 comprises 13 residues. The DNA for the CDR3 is TGCGCCAGCAGCCCCCTGGGGGGTGGTGGCTACACCTTC. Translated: CASSPLGGGGYTF.

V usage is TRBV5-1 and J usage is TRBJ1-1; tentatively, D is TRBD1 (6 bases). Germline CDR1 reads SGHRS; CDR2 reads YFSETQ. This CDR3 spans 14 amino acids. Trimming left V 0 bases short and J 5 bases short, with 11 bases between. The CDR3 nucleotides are TGCGCCAGCAGCTTGGCGGCAGGGGCGACTGAAGCTTTCTTT. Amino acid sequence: CASSLAAGATEAFF.

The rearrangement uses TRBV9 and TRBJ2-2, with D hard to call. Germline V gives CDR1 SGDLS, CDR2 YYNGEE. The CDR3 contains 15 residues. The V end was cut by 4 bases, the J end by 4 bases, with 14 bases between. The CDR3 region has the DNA TGTGCCAGCAGCAACCGGGTCTCCTTCACCGGGGAGCTGTTTTTT. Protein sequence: CASSNRVSFTGELFF.

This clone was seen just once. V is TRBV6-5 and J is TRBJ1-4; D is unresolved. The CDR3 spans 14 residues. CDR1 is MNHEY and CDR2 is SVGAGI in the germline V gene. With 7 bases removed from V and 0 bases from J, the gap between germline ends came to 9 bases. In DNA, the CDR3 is TGTGCCAGCAATTCGGGTGCAACTAATGAAAAACTGTTTTTT. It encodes CASNSGATNEKLFF.

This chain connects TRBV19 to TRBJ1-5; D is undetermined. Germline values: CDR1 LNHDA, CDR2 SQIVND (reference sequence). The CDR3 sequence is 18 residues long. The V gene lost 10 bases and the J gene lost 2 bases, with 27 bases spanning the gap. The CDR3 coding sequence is TGTGCCACTAGCCTTTTGCGAACAGAATTGTTCGGCAATCAGCCCCAGCATTTT. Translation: CATSLLRTELFGNQPQHF.

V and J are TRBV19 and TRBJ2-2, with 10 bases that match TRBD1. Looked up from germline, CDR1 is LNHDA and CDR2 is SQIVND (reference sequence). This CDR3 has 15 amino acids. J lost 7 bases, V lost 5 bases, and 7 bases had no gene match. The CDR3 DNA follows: TGTGCCAGTAGTGAGGGACAGGGGAAATACGGGGAGCTGTTTTTT. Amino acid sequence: CASSEGQGKYGELFF. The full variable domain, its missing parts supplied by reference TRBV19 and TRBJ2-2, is DGGITQSPKYLFRKEGQNVTLSCEQNLNHDAMYWYRQDPGQGLRLIYYSQIVNDFQKGDIAEGYSVSREKKESFPLTVTSAQKNPTAFYLCASSEGQGKYGELFFGEGSRLTVL.

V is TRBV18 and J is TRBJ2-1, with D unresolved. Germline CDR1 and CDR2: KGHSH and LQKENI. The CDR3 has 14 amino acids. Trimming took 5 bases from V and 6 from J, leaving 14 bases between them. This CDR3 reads CASSRASVGNEQFF. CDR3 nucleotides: TGTGCCAGCTCAAGAGCGTCAGTAGGCAATGAGCAGTTCTTC.

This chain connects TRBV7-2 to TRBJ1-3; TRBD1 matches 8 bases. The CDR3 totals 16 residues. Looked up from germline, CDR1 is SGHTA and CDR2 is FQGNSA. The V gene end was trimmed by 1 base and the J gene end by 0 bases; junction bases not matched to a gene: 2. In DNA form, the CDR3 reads TGTGCCAGCAGCTTAGGGGACAGGCCCTCTGGAAACACCATATATTTT. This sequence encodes CASSLGDRPSGNTIYF.

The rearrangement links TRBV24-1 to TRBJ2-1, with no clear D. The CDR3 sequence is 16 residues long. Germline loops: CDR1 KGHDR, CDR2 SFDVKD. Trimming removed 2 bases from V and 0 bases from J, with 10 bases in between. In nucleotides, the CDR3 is TGTGCCACCAGTGATTCTACCTCGAGCTCCTACAATGAGCAGTTCTTC. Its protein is CATSDSTSSSYNEQFF.

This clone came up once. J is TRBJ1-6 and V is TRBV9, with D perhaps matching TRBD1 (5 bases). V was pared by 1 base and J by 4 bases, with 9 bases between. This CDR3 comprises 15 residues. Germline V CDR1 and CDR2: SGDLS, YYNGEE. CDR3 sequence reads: CASSVRDSYNSPLHF. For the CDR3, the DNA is TGTGCCAGCAGCGTAAGAGACAGTTATAATTCACCCCTCCACTTT.

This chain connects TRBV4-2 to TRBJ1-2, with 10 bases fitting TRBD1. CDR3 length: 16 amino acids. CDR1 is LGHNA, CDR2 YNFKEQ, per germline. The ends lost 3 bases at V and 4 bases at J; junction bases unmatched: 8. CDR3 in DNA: TGTGCCAGCAGCCAGGAGGGACAGGGGAACATCTATGGCTACACCTTC. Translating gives CASSQEGQGNIYGYTF.